This T cell receptor beta chain was identified during a study of chemoradiotherapy in HPV16-positive cancers. Only one count was recorded for this clone. Only in-frame clones appear in the TCRdb table, and some are missing; sequencing was by immunoSEQ multiplex PCR. Of 14,000 or so clones in the sample, nearly 70% were seen once. The length of the CDR3 is 16 residues. Germline V gene sequence: CDR1 SGHRS, CDR2 YFSETQ. With V trimmed by 1 base and J by 4 bases, 6 bases remained unmatched. Sampling was conducted from a patient who underwent chemoradiotherapy. J is TRBJ2-2 and V is TRBV5-1; 8 bases fit TRBD1. This TCR came from a human donor with HPV-associated anogenital cancer. This CDR3 reads CASSLLQGALTGELFF. As DNA, the CDR3 is TGCGCCAGCAGCTTGTTGCAGGGGGCGCTCACCGGGGAGCTGTTTTTT.